This T cell receptor beta chain was identified in a study of blood T cell repertoires in COVID-19. Study summary: T cells, B-cell-depleted T cells, or PBMCs provided the cDNA or gDNA that served as material.

Data came from immunoSEQ multiplex PCR; TCRdb stores just in-frame clones and leaves some out. Among under 250,000 clones listed, roughly 79% were seen once. Trimming removed 3 bases from V and 8 bases from J; junction bases left unmatched: 9. Germline CDR1 and CDR2: LGHNA and YSLEER. The CDR3 has 15 amino acids. The sample comprised PBMCs or T cells enriched from blood (not recorded which). The chain recombines TRBV4-3 with TRBJ1-4; TRBD1 agrees at 7 bases. This receptor was obtained from a woman aged 50 to 65 with acute COVID-19. CDR3 DNA: TGCGCCAGCAGCCACGACAGGGCGGGTCAAGAAAAACTGTTTTTT. Protein sequence: CASSHDRAGQEKLFF.